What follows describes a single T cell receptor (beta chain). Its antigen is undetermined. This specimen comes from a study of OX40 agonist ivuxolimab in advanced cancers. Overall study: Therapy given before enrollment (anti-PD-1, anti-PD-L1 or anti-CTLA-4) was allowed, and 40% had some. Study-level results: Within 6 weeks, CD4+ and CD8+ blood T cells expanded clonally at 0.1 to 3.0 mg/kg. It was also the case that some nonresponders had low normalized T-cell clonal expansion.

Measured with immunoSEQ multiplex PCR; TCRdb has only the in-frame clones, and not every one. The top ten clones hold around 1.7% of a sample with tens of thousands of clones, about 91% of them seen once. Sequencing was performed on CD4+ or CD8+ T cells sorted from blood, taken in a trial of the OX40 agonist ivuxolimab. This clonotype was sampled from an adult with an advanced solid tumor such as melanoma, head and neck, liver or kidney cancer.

The CDR3 nucleotides are TGTGCCAGCAGCCGACGGTTGCAGGGAGAGACCCAGTACTTC. Its protein is CASSRRLQGETQYF. The chain recombines TRBV11-2 with TRBJ2-5; maybe TRBD1 (5 bases). CDR1 is SGHAT and CDR2 is FQNNGV in the germline V gene. CDR3 length equals 14 residues. V was clipped by 5 bases and J by 4 bases, with 14 bases between them. Filled out from reference TRBV11-2 and TRBJ2-5, the complete variable domain reads EAGVAQSPRYKIIEKRQSVAFWCNPISGHATLYWYQQILGQGPKLLIQFQNNGVVDDSQLPKDRFSAERLKGVDSTLKIQPAKLEDSAVYLCASSRRLQGETQYFGPGTRLLVL.